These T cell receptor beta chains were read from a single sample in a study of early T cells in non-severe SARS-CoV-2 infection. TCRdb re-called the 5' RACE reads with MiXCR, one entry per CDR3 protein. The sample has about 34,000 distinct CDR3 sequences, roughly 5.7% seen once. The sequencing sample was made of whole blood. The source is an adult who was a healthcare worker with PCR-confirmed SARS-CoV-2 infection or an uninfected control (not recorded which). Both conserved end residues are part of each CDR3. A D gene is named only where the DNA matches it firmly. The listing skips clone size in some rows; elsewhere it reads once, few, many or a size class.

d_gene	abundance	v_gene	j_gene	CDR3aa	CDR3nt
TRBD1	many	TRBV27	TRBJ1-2	CASSLTGVSANYGYTF	TGTGCCAGCAGTCTAACAGGGGTATCGGCTAACTATGGCTACACCTTC
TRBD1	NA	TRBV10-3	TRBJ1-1	CAIRPLTGWQNTEAFF	TGTGCCATCAGACCTTTGACAGGGTGGCAGAACACTGAAGCTTTCTTT
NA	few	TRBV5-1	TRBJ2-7	CASSQMEGPRNEQYF	TGCGCCAGCAGCCAAATGGAGGGGCCGAGGAACGAGCAGTACTTC
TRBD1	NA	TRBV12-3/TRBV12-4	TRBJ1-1	CASSFQGGTEAFF	TGTGCCAGCAGTTTCCAGGGGGGGACTGAAGCTTTCTTT
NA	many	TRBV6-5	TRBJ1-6	CASSYSHSSYNSPLHF	TGTGCCAGCAGTTACTCGCATAGCTCCTATAATTCACCCCTCCACTTT
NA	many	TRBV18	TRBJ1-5	CASSQGDGNQPQHF	TGTGCCAGCTCACAGGGGGACGGCAATCAGCCCCAGCATTTT
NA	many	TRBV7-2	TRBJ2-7	CASSPRSEQYF	TGTGCCAGCAGCCCAAGATCCGAGCAGTACTTC
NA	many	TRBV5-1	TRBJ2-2	CASSEAWAGELFF	TGCGCCAGCTCGGAGGCCTGGGCCGGGGAGCTGTTTTTT
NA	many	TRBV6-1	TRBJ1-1	CASSEVGINTEAFF	TGTGCCAGCAGTGAAGTGGGGATCAACACTGAAGCTTTCTTT
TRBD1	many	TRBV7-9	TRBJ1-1	CASSPNRQGPYTEAFF	TGTGCCAGCAGCCCGAATCGACAGGGACCGTACACTGAAGCTTTCTTT